Listed here are 28 T cell receptor beta chains from one sample, sequenced in a study of patients and donors after allogeneic stem cell transplantation. TCRdb redid the calling of the RT-PCR reads with MiXCR, one entry per CDR3 protein. This sample has over 150,000 distinct CDR3 sequences, with more than 35% found just once. Sequences were obtained from blood, either unsorted or a sorted T cell fraction (not recorded which). The receptors here all came from a human donor who was either an allogeneic HSCT recipient or a stem cell or donor lymphocyte infusion donor (not recorded which). It is not recorded whose cells these are; they may come from a transplant donor.

The V gene is TRBV29-1, the J gene TRBJ1-2; D unclear. Germline values: CDR1 SQVTM, CDR2 ANQGSEA. The germline V and J ends were trimmed by 3 bases and 4 bases, with 15 bases remaining between them. This CDR3 region has 14 residues. Here the CDR3 DNA reads TGCAGCGTTGATGTCCGGCGGCCTGGCTATGGCTACACCTTC. Translated, it gives CSVDVRRPGYGYTF.

The chain recombines TRBV28 with TRBJ2-5; TRBD2 matches at 12 bases. With V trimmed by 5 bases and J by 5 bases, 9 bases remained unmatched. Germline V CDR1 and CDR2: MDHEN, SYDVKM. The CDR3 runs to 16 residues. CDR3 amino acids: CASSGPTSGSGETQYF. As DNA, the CDR3 is TGTGCCAGCAGTGGCCCGACTAGCGGGAGTGGCGAGACCCAGTACTTC.

This clonotype turned up a few times. The V and J genes are TRBV29-1 and TRBJ2-7; 7 bases line up with TRBD1. Germline assignment: CDR1 SQVTM and CDR2 ANQGSEA. V trimming: 3 bases; J trimming: 4 bases; junction bases outside the gene matches: 3. CDR3 length: 12 residues. CDR3 bases: TGCAGCGTTGAGTCAGGGGGATACGAGCAGTACTTC. Translated: CSVESGGYEQYF.

This rearrangement joins TRBV12-3 or TRBV12-4 to TRBJ1-1, with D possibly being TRBD1 (6 bases). The CDR3 is 16 residues long. Trimming took off 3 bases at V and 1 base at J, with 15 bases between the two ends. The CDR3 sequence is CASSLRGAGTNTEAFF. The DNA of the CDR3 is TGTGCCAGCAGTTTGCGGGGGGCGGGAACGAACACTGAAGCTTTCTTT.

The rearrangement joins TRBV7-2 to TRBJ1-1; no clear D gene. Germline V CDR1 and CDR2: SGHTA, FQGNSA. The CDR3 is made up of 13 amino acids. V gave up 5 bases and J gave up 10 bases, with 17 bases separating them. CDR3 DNA sequence: TGTGCCAGCAGCATCCAAATGGGAAGCGGAGCTTTCTTT. Amino acid sequence: CASSIQMGSGAFF. Full variable domain (rest looked up from reference TRBV7-2 and TRBJ1-1): GAGVSQSPSNKVTEKGKDVELRCDPISGHTALYWYRQSLGQGLEFLIYFQGNSAPDKSGLPSDRFSAERTGGSVSTLTIQRTQQEDSAVYLCASSIQMGSGAFFGQGTRLTVV.

The chain recombines TRBV27 with TRBJ2-2, with TRBD1 as a possible D gene (5 bases). The CDR3 contains 15 residues. The V end was cut by 3 bases, the J end by 6 bases, with 14 bases between. Germline V gene lookup returns CDR1 MNHEY and CDR2 SMNVEV (reference sequence). The CDR3 DNA sequence: TGTGCCAGCAGTTTTCTGGGGCAAGGGGCCGGGGAGCTGTTTTTT. Translation: CASSFLGQGAGELFF.

The chain combines TRBV6-5 with TRBJ1-1, with 11 bases fitting TRBD1. The trim removed 0 bases at V and 4 bases at J, leaving 4 bases unmatched. Germline loops: CDR1 MNHEY, CDR2 SVGAGI. This CDR3 is 16 amino acids long. The CDR3, as DNA: TGTGCCAGCAGTTACTCAGAGGACAGGGGGCTCACTGAAGCTTTCTTT. It is translated as CASSYSEDRGLTEAFF.

The chain recombines TRBV6-5 with TRBJ1-6; no clear D. V gave up 2 bases and J gave up 7 bases, with 15 bases separating them. The germline gives CDR1 MNHEY, CDR2 SVGAGI. This CDR3 is built from 16 residues. The CDR3 sequence: CASSYLKIAGNSPLHF. CDR3 coding DNA: TGTGCCAGCAGTTACCTCAAGATCGCGGGAAATTCACCCCTCCACTTT.

This clonotype occurred a few times. V and J are TRBV20-1 and TRBJ1-1; D is unclear. The CDR3 runs 12 residues. V lost 0 bases and J lost 5, with 7 bases in between. Germline CDR1 DFQATT, CDR2 SNEGSKA (reference sequence). CDR3 region: CSARDWQTEAFF. The CDR3 DNA reads TGCAGTGCTAGAGATTGGCAGACTGAAGCTTTCTTT.

The chain carries TRBV20-1 and TRBJ2-3; 11 nucleotides align to TRBD2. This CDR3 region has 15 residues. Germline loops: CDR1 DFQATT, CDR2 SNEGSKA (reference sequence). The V and J ends lost 6 bases and 2 bases, in that order; junction bases with no gene match: 7. The CDR3 is CSAHRLAGSTDTQYF. CDR3 DNA: TGCAGTGCCCATCGACTAGCGGGGTCCACAGATACGCAGTATTTT.

This clonotype was recorded a few times. The chain joins TRBV15 to TRBJ1-5; possible D gene TRBD1, 6 bases. CDR1 and CDR2 (germline): LNHNV, YYDKDF (reference sequence). This CDR3 spans 15 amino acids. V was clipped by 0 bases and J by 10 bases, with 16 bases between them. The CDR3 DNA follows: TGTGCCACCAGCAGAGAGGGGGACATCATCAGCCCCCAGCATTTT. Translation gives CATSREGDIISPQHF.

The rearrangement joins TRBV30 to TRBJ2-1; no clear D. CDR3 length: 10 residues. Germline loops: CDR1 GTSNPN, CDR2 SVGIG (reference sequence). Trimming removed 4 bases at V and 12 bases at J, with 10 bases between. CDR3 sequence (DNA): TGTGCCTGGAAAAACGTAGGGCAGTTCTTC. It yields the protein CAWKNVGQFF.

This clonotype appeared a few times. J is TRBJ1-5 and V is TRBV12-3 or TRBV12-4; TRBD1 agrees at 10 bases. The V segment lost 4 bases and the J segment 11 bases; nucleotides outside the gene matches: 5. The CDR3 covers 13 residues. In nucleotides, the CDR3 is TGTGCCAGCAGTTCCGGGACAGGGGTCTCCCAGCATTTT. This sequence encodes CASSSGTGVSQHF.

This clonotype was counted a few times. The V gene is TRBV12-3 or TRBV12-4, the J gene TRBJ1-1; D unclear. CDR3 size: 14 residues. V lost 4 bases and J 1 base, leaving 10 bases between the germline ends. Here the CDR3 DNA reads TGTGCCAGCAGTTATTGGGGAAAGAACACTGAAGCTTTCTTT. It encodes CASSYWGKNTEAFF.

V and J are TRBV5-1 and TRBJ2-5, with D maybe TRBD1 (5 bases). V lost 6 bases to trimming and J lost 5 bases, with 20 bases between them. Germline values: CDR1 SGHRS, CDR2 YFSETQ. The CDR3 has 15 residues. The CDR3 reads CASTALVRAFETQYF. The CDR3 region has the DNA TGCGCCAGCACTGCACTGGTCAGGGCATTTGAGACCCAGTACTTC.

This chain uses TRBV5-1 with TRBJ1-4; D may be TRBD1 (5 bases). CDR1 and CDR2 (germline): SGHRS, YFSETQ. V lost 1 base and J lost 7, with 11 bases in between. CDR3 length equals 14 residues. The CDR3 sequence: CASSLTGRGEKLFF. Here the CDR3 DNA reads TGCGCCAGCAGCTTGACGGGAAGGGGTGAAAAACTGTTTTTT.

This rearrangement joins TRBV6-5 to TRBJ1-1; no definite D call. Germline assignment: CDR1 MNHEY and CDR2 SVGAGI. V was pared by 2 bases and J by 1 base, with 11 bases between. There are 15 residues in the CDR3. The CDR3 sequence is CASSYPPPRNTEAFF. CDR3 coding DNA: TGTGCCAGCAGTTACCCGCCCCCACGGAACACTGAAGCTTTCTTT.

This sequence joins TRBV4-1 and TRBJ2-7; the match to TRBD1 covers 7 bases. The V gene's germline CDR1 is MGHRA and CDR2 YSYEKL. The CDR3 has 12 residues. V lost 8 bases and J lost 7; bases outside the gene matches: 8. CDR3 sequence: CASGAGGFEQYF. CDR3 coding DNA: TGCGCCAGCGGGGCAGGGGGATTTGAGCAGTACTTC.

The V gene is TRBV9, the J gene TRBJ1-6; 10 bases map to TRBD1. This CDR3 has 16 amino acids. After removal of 3 bases from V and 10 bases from J, the junction contained 10 bases not matched to a gene. Germline V CDR1 and CDR2: SGDLS, YYNGEE. The CDR3 is CASSENRDRGKSPLHF. In nucleotides, the CDR3 is TGTGCCAGCAGCGAAAACCGGGACAGGGGAAAATCACCCCTCCACTTT.

This chain uses TRBV20-1 with TRBJ1-4, with D hard to call. The CDR3 extends over 11 amino acids. Germline V gives CDR1 DFQATT, CDR2 SNEGSKA (reference sequence). Trimming took off 3 bases at V and 10 bases at J, with 9 bases between the two ends. The CDR3 sequence is CSASDGGKLFF. CDR3 sequence (DNA): TGCAGTGCTAGCGACGGAGGAAAACTGTTTTTT.

The chain links TRBV4-3 to TRBJ2-7; D gene unclear. The CDR3 has 15 residues. Looked up from germline, CDR1 is LGHNA and CDR2 is YSLEER. V was cut by 0 bases and J by 1 base, with 10 bases left in between. CDR3 DNA: TGCGCCAGCAGCCAAGAAACGGCTTTATCCTACGAGCAGTACTTC. Translation gives CASSQETALSYEQYF.

The gene calls are TRBV15 and TRBJ2-7, with 12 bases aligning to TRBD1. The trim removed 2 bases at V and 3 bases at J, leaving 5 bases unmatched. Germline V gene data show CDR1 as LNHNV and CDR2 as YYDKDF (reference sequence). This CDR3 region has 16 residues. CDR3 amino acids: CATSRKGTGGFYEQYF. DNA for the CDR3: TGTGCCACCAGCAGAAAAGGGACAGGGGGCTTCTACGAGCAGTACTTC.

The gene calls are TRBV29-1 and TRBJ2-1; no firm D call. The V end was cut by 5 bases, the J end by 0 bases, with 8 bases between. Germline values: CDR1 SQVTM, CDR2 ANQGSEA. This CDR3 is built from 13 residues. Here the CDR3 reads CSVSLSSYNEQFF. As DNA, the CDR3 is TGCAGCGTTTCTCTAAGCTCCTACAATGAGCAGTTCTTC.

This clonotype showed up just once. The chain has TRBV27 and TRBJ1-1, with a weak D call TRBD1 (6 bases). The CDR3 sequence is 14 residues long. Germline V CDR1 and CDR2: MNHEY, SMNVEV (reference sequence). Deletions cut 4 bases from V and 11 bases from J, with 20 bases between. The CDR3 DNA sequence: TGTGCCAGCAGTTCCCAAACTCCGGGACATCGTGCTTTCTTT. Translating it yields CASSSQTPGHRAFF.

This clonotype was seen more than once but under ten times. The chain carries TRBV10-3 and TRBJ1-2; D is possibly TRBD1 (6 bases). In germline, CDR1 is ENHRY, CDR2 SYGVKD. V was clipped by 3 bases and J by 7 bases, with 18 bases between them. The CDR3 totals 15 residues. The CDR3 nucleotides read TGTGCCATCAGTGAACGACAGGCTATGACTTGTGGCTACACCTTC. This codes for CAISERQAMTCGYTF.

V usage is TRBV12-3 or TRBV12-4 and J usage is TRBJ2-2; the D gene could be TRBD1 or TRBD2 (6 bases each). V was trimmed by 3 bases and J by 9 bases, leaving 14 bases between them. The CDR3 has 14 amino acids. The CDR3 DNA sequence: TGTGCCAGCAGTTTGTACCCCGGGGGCCGGGAGCTGTTTTTT. Protein sequence: CASSLYPGGRELFF.

This clonotype was detected only a few times. The rearrangement uses TRBV7-2 and TRBJ1-2, with D perhaps TRBD1 (5 bases). The CDR3 length is 12 residues. Germline V gene lookup returns CDR1 SGHTA and CDR2 FQGNSA. V lost 3 bases and J lost 8, with 10 bases in between. The CDR3 loop is CASSFGGLGYTF. In nucleotides, the CDR3 is TGTGCCAGCAGCTTTGGGGGGTTGGGCTACACCTTC.

The chain links TRBV15 to TRBJ1-4, with TRBD1 identical over 7 bases. The V segment lost 5 bases and the J segment 3 bases; nucleotides outside the gene matches: 9. The CDR3 is 16 residues long. CDR1 LNHNV and CDR2 YYDKDF come from the germline V gene (reference sequence). The CDR3, as DNA: TGTGCCACCAGCCTTGACAGGGCCCGGTCTAATGAAAAACTGTTTTTT. Its translation: CATSLDRARSNEKLFF.